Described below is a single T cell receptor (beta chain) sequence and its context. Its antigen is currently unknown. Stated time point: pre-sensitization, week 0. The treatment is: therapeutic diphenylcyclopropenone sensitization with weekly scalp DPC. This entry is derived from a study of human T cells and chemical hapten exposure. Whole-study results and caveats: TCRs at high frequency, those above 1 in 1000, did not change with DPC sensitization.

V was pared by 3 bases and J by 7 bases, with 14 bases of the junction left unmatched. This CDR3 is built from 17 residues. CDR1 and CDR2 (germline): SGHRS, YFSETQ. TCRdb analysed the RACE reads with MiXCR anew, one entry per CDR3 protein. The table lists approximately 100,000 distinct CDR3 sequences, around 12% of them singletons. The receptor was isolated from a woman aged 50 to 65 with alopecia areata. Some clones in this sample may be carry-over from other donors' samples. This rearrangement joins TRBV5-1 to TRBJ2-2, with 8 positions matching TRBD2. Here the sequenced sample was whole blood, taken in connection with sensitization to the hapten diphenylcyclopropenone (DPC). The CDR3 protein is CASSSPGLVLDNGELFF. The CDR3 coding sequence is TGCGCCAGCAGCTCCCCGGGACTAGTTCTGGACAACGGGGAGCTGTTTTTT.